This TCR beta chain derives from a study of esophageal squamous cell carcinoma under preoperative chemotherapy. Points on this clonotype: What it recognizes is unknown.

This CDR3 comprises 14 residues. Per the germline V gene, CDR1 is MNHEY and CDR2 is SMNVEV (reference sequence). Time point specified: after preoperative PTX-NDP chemotherapy. Study outcomes and limitations: Paclitaxel-nedaplatin therapy caused immediate, substantial clonotype frequency changes.

TCRdb independently ran MiXCR on the PCR reads; one entry per CDR3 protein. There are 30,000 to 35,000 distinct CDR3 sequences in the sample; under 60% occur only once, and less than 30% lies in the top ten. Sample collection occurred from a patient given preoperative chemotherapy. The V and J genes are TRBV27 and TRBJ2-1; 11 nucleotides line up with TRBD1. Matching the DNA end better, TRBJ2-5 makes the J call doubtful. This TCR was sampled from a human donor with esophageal squamous cell carcinoma. The donor label of this sample is uncertain. This CDR3 is CASIRTGGWETQYF. The DNA for the CDR3 is TGTGCCAGCATCCGGACAGGGGGCTGGGAGACCCAGTACTTC.